This T cell receptor (beta chain) is drawn from a study of Graves' ophthalmopathy and Graves' hyperthyroidism. This clonotype has ten or more counts. Germline V gives CDR1 SGHTA, CDR2 FQGNSA. CDR3 length: 13 residues. V dropped 3 bases and J dropped 9 bases, with 14 bases sitting between them. Beta-chain TCR CDR3 regions were amplified from RNA transcripts. HTBI-primed RT-PCR formed the first round, and a multiplex PCR formed the second. Each CDR3 protein gets one entry after TCRdb re-called the multiplex PCR reads with MiXCR. The sample contains about 740,000 distinct CDR3 sequences, 40% of which appear only once.

This TCR was recovered from an adult man with Graves' ophthalmopathy. The sequencing sample was made of peripheral blood. This chain uses TRBV7-2 with TRBJ2-5, with D perhaps TRBD1 or TRBD2 (5 bases each). CDR3 DNA: TGTGCCAGCAGCTTTTTGGGACCTACGGCCCAGTACTTC. This gives the protein CASSFLGPTAQYF.